These 25 T cell receptor beta chains were sequenced from one sample in a study of cytomegalovirus exposure and HLA in healthy donors. The study ran its PCR with 60 Vbeta and 13 Jbeta primers. Some clones are missing from TCRdb's copy, which holds only in-frame ones; the method was immunoSEQ multiplex PCR. This sample has some 69,000 clones, with around 72% found just once. Source material: PBMCs. The receptor source for this set is a male donor in good health and CMV-seropositive.

The V gene is TRBV6-1, the J gene TRBJ1-1, with unresolved D. The CDR3 runs 15 residues. CDR1 is MNHNS and CDR2 is SASEGT in the germline V gene. V dropped 5 bases and J dropped 1 base, with 14 bases sitting between them. CDR3 sequence (DNA): TGTGCCAGCAGTACCCTAGATCTTCCGAACACTGAAGCTTTCTTT. It specifies CASSTLDLPNTEAFF.

The chain joins TRBV6-1 to TRBJ2-5, with TRBD2 matching over 7 bases. The DNA end is a closer match to TRBJ2-7, so the J assignment may be wrong. The CDR3 contains 14 residues. Looked up from germline, CDR1 is MNHNS and CDR2 is SASEGT. CDR3 amino acids: CASSEVREAYEQYF. CDR3 nucleotides: TGTGCCAGCAGTGAAGTTCGGGAGGCATACGAGCAGTACTTC.

This chain uses TRBV5-4 with TRBJ2-7; D may be TRBD1 (5 bases). Per the germline V gene, CDR1 is SGHNT and CDR2 is YYREEE (reference sequence). V was clipped by 6 bases and J by 2 bases, with 15 bases between them. The CDR3 extends over 14 amino acids. The CDR3 reads CASMANQGPYEQYF. The CDR3 DNA follows: TGTGCCAGCATGGCGAACCAGGGCCCCTACGAGCAGTACTTC.

The chain employs TRBV27 and TRBJ1-1, with 9 bases aligning to TRBD1. Germline CDR1 reads MNHEY; CDR2 reads SMNVEV (reference sequence). This CDR3 has 16 residues. Trimming cost V 4 bases and J 0 bases; bases outside gene matches: 6. The CDR3 coding sequence is TGTGCCAGCAGTTCCCCGGGACAGGGTATGAACACTGAAGCTTTCTTT. It encodes CASSSPGQGMNTEAFF.

The chain couples TRBV7-3 to TRBJ2-4; TRBD1 agrees at 7 bases. Germline V gives CDR1 SGHTA, CDR2 FQGTGA. With 4 bases clipped from V and 6 bases from J, the junction kept 3 bases outside the gene matches. The CDR3 consists of 13 residues. CDR3 amino acids: CASSSGQPNIQYF. DNA of the CDR3: TGTGCCAGCAGCTCGGGACAGCCAAACATTCAGTACTTC.

This chain uses TRBV6-6 with TRBJ1-1, with 8 bases aligning to TRBD1. The trim removed 2 bases at V and 1 base at J, leaving 3 bases unmatched. Germline V gives CDR1 MNHNY, CDR2 SVGAGI (reference sequence). The CDR3 sequence is 15 residues long. CDR3 region: CASSYATGGNTEAFF. DNA of the CDR3: TGTGCCAGCAGTTACGCAACAGGGGGGAACACTGAAGCTTTCTTT.

This chain uses TRBV5-1 with TRBJ1-4, with no clear D. Germline V gives CDR1 SGHRS, CDR2 YFSETQ. CDR3 length: 14 amino acids. Trimming removed 4 bases from V and 0 bases from J, with 7 bases in between. CDR3 sequence: CASSVGATNEKLFF. The CDR3 region has the DNA TGCGCCAGCAGCGTAGGAGCAACTAATGAAAAACTGTTTTTT.

The chain is built from TRBV21-1 and TRBJ1-5. TRBV21-1 is termed a pseudogene. This CDR3 has 18 residues. In DNA form, the CDR3 reads TGTGCCAGCAGCAAAGATAAGAAGGGAAGGACTCCCAATCAGCCCCAGCATTTT. Translation gives CASSKDKKGRTPNQPQHF.

With respect to this clone: Other nucleotide sequences in the sample specify the same CDR3. The chain carries TRBV5-4 and TRBJ2-5; tentative D call: TRBD1 (6 bases). There are 14 residues in the CDR3. V was trimmed by 2 bases and J by 5 bases, leaving 13 bases between them. Germline V CDR1 and CDR2: SGHNT, YYREEE (reference sequence). In DNA form, the CDR3 reads TGTGCCAGCAGCTTACAGGGAGCACAGGAGACCCAGTACTTC. Its translation: CASSLQGAQETQYF.

The CDR3 loop reads CASSYTRGSWGSPLHF. The CDR3 nucleotides read TGTGCCAGCAGTTACACCAGGGGGTCCTGGGGTTCACCCCTCCACTTT. The chain uses TRBV6-5 and TRBJ1-6, with TRBD1 matching 7 bases. This CDR3 contains 16 residues. V was clipped by 2 bases and J by 9 bases; unmatched bases: 10. Looked up from germline, CDR1 is MNHEY and CDR2 is SVGAGI.

This chain uses TRBV5-4 with TRBJ2-5, with a tentative D call TRBD1 (6 bases). This CDR3 is 11 amino acids long. Deletions cut 7 bases from V and 9 bases from J, with 13 bases between. Germline CDR1 reads SGHNT; CDR2 reads YYREEE (reference sequence). The CDR3 spells CASVTGSAQYF. In DNA form, the CDR3 reads TGTGCCAGCGTTACAGGGTCGGCCCAGTACTTC. Together with reference TRBV5-4 and TRBJ2-5, the CDR3 gives the full variable domain: ETGVTQSPTHLIKTRGQQVTLRCSSQSGHNTVSWYQQALGQGPQFIFQYYREEENGRGNFPPRFSGLQFPNYSSELNVNALELDDSALYLCASVTGSAQYFGPGTRLLVL.

In its sample, this clone was seen a few times. This chain uses TRBV18 with TRBJ2-5, with TRBD1 matching 10 bases. CDR3 length equals 14 residues. With V trimmed by 3 bases and J by 4 bases, 2 bases remained unmatched. Germline V lookup: CDR1 KGHSH, CDR2 LQKENI. CDR3 nucleotides: TGTGCCAGCTCACCGACAGGGGGCCGAGAGACCCAGTACTTC. Its translation: CASSPTGGRETQYF.

In DNA, the CDR3 is TGCGCCAGCAGTGAAACCCTGCGGGGGGGAAACACTGAAGCTTTCTTT. The encoded protein is CASSETLRGGNTEAFF. The chain has TRBV10-1 and TRBJ1-1; D is perhaps TRBD1 (5 bases). Between the trimmed V and J ends, which lost 3 bases and 2 bases, there was a span of 16 bases. The germline V gene encodes CDR1 WNHNN and CDR2 SYGVQD (reference sequence). The CDR3 sequence is 16 residues long.

The rearrangement links TRBV27 to TRBJ2-3, with D possibly being TRBD2 (6 bases). Germline V gene lookup returns CDR1 MNHEY and CDR2 SMNVEV (reference sequence). Trimming took 8 bases from V and 2 from J, leaving 14 bases between them. The CDR3 is made up of 14 amino acids. The chain's CDR3 is CASRRGEATDTQYF. CDR3 DNA: TGTGCCAGCCGGCGCGGGGAAGCCACAGATACGCAGTATTTT.

This clone was counted a few times. The chain recombines TRBV7-2 with TRBJ1-2, with unresolved D. The CDR3 is 13 amino acids. With 5 bases removed from V and 4 bases from J, the gap between germline ends came to 11 bases. Germline CDR1 reads SGHTA; CDR2 reads FQGNSA. Here the CDR3 reads CASSRTALYGYTF. CDR3 DNA sequence: TGTGCCAGCAGCCGAACAGCCCTCTATGGCTACACCTTC.

This rearrangement joins TRBV10-1 to TRBJ2-3, with TRBD1 matching over 10 bases. The V gene end was trimmed by 8 bases and the J gene end by 10 bases; junction bases not matched to a gene: 6. The germline CDR1 and CDR2 sequences are WNHNN and SYGVQD (reference sequence). The CDR3 is made up of 12 amino acids. CDR3 in amino acids: CASQGQGGPQYF. CDR3 DNA sequence: TGCGCCAGCCAAGGACAGGGGGGACCGCAGTATTTT.

The J gene is TRBJ2-7, the V gene TRBV19; 12 bases are a match to TRBD1. Germline-derived CDR1 and CDR2 are LNHDA and SQIVND (reference sequence). V shed 3 bases, J shed 5 bases, and the junction held 5 bases outside the gene matches. The CDR3 runs 15 residues. CDR3 loop: CASSMMGQGAHEQYF. The CDR3 DNA is TGTGCCAGTAGTATGATGGGACAGGGGGCCCACGAGCAGTACTTC.

This clone appeared a single time. This chain links TRBV7-3 with TRBJ2-1; 8 nucleotides align to TRBD1. The CDR3 covers 15 residues. V lost 5 bases and J lost 4; bases outside the gene matches: 7. The V gene's germline CDR1 is SGHTA and CDR2 FQGTGA. The CDR3, as DNA: TGTGCCAGCAGCCCCGACAGGGGACTTTACAATGAGCAGTTCTTC. Encoded protein: CASSPDRGLYNEQFF.

The chain links TRBV5-5 to TRBJ1-1; 8 bases are shared with TRBD1. Germline values: CDR1 SGHKS, CDR2 YYEKEE (reference sequence). CDR3 length: 16 residues. The V and J ends lost 4 bases and 4 bases, in that order; junction bases with no gene match: 12. DNA for the CDR3: TGTGCCAGCAGCCTCGGCGGGACAGGCCTGGTCACTGAAGCTTTCTTT. The encoded protein is CASSLGGTGLVTEAFF.

This clone is a singleton in its sample. DNA for the CDR3: TGTGCCAGCAGTGCTGAGGGCAGGGGCGCGTACGAGCAGTACTTC. This sequence encodes CASSAEGRGAYEQYF. The chain has TRBV6-1 and TRBJ2-7, with a weak D call TRBD1 (6 bases). The CDR3 has 15 amino acids. Germline loops: CDR1 MNHNS, CDR2 SASEGT. V lost 4 bases and J 4 bases, leaving 17 bases between the germline ends.

This clone came up once. This chain links TRBV5-5 with TRBJ1-2, with D perhaps matching TRBD1 (5 bases). Trimming pared 0 bases from V and 11 bases from J, leaving 23 bases between. The germline V gene has CDR1 SGHKS and CDR2 YYEKEE (reference sequence). CDR3 length equals 16 residues. The CDR3 here is CASSLAPTVVDWWYTF. In DNA form, the CDR3 reads TGTGCCAGCAGCTTGGCGCCGACAGTGGTGGATTGGTGGTACACCTTC.

This rearrangement joins TRBV5-1 to TRBJ2-3; 12 bases agree with TRBD2. This CDR3 region has 15 residues. Germline V CDR1 and CDR2: SGHRS, YFSETQ. The V gene end was trimmed by 4 bases and the J gene end by 3 bases; junction bases not matched to a gene: 3. CDR3 sequence reads: CASSRLAGGTDTQYF. The CDR3, as DNA: TGCGCCAGCAGCCGCCTAGCGGGGGGGACAGATACGCAGTATTTT.

This clone was seen more than once but under ten times. The genes are TRBV27 and TRBJ1-1; D is unclear. Germline V CDR1 and CDR2: MNHEY, SMNVEV (reference sequence). The CDR3 contains 16 residues. Trimming cost V 3 bases and J 0 bases, with 14 bases left between them. CDR3 region: CASSFAAVAVNTEAFF. CDR3 DNA sequence: TGTGCCAGCAGTTTTGCGGCGGTAGCTGTGAACACTGAAGCTTTCTTT.

The rearrangement links TRBV6-5 to TRBJ2-7; tentative D call: TRBD1 (6 bases). Per germline, CDR1 MNHEY and CDR2 SVGAGI. The length of the CDR3 is 15 residues. Trimming cost V 2 bases and J 2 bases, with 13 bases left between them. The CDR3: CASSYRSQGTYEQYF. CDR3 bases: TGTGCCAGCAGTTACCGTTCACAGGGAACCTACGAGCAGTACTTC.

V gene TRBV15 combines with J gene TRBJ2-5; TRBD1 matches at 9 bases. The assigned J gene may be wrong: the sequence end matches TRBJ2-7 better. There are 15 residues in the CDR3. In germline, CDR1 is LNHNV, CDR2 YYDKDF (reference sequence). Written as DNA, the CDR3 is TGTGCCACCAGCGAGAGAGGGACAGGGAATAGCGAGCAGTACTTC. It yields the protein CATSERGTGNSEQYF.